This T cell receptor beta chain appears in the sequencing data of a study of cytomegalovirus exposure and HLA in healthy donors. Looking at the study overall: Out of 300 to 500 genotyped donors, about 80% belonged to the Caucasian-associated ancestry cluster. General observations from the study: The only immune exposure information that was available was CMV serostatus.

Vbeta (60) and Jbeta (13) primers were used in the PCR. TCRdb's table, derived via immunoSEQ multiplex PCR, lists solely in-frame clones and lacks some. Seen here are about 92,000 clones, less than 70% observed once, and the top ten hold roughly 2.7%. This clone was seen just once. Its antigen remains unidentified. The V and J ends lost 3 bases and 7 bases respectively, with 15 bases between them. Germline CDR1 and CDR2: SEHNR and FQNEAQ (reference sequence). The CDR3 length is 14 residues. V is TRBV7-9 and J is TRBJ2-5; possible D gene TRBD1, 6 bases. Sequencing was performed on PBMCs. This clonotype was obtained from a man over 45 in good health and CMV-seronegative. CDR3 residues: CASSLAGQWGTQYF. The CDR3 bases are TGTGCCAGCAGCTTGGCCGGACAGTGGGGGACCCAGTACTTC.